This is a list of T cell receptor beta chains from one sample in a study of human T cells and chemical hapten exposure. MiXCR was run by TCRdb on the RACE reads, yielding one entry per CDR3 protein. This table holds under 100,000 distinct CDR3 sequences, 8.5% to 12% found once. Material: whole blood, obtained in connection with sensitization to the hapten diphenylcyclopropenone (DPC). These receptor sequences come from a woman aged 45-60 years with alopecia areata. Some clones in this sample may be carry-over from other donors' samples. Both conserved end residues are part of each CDR3. Each record gives: D gene, clone size, J gene, V gene, CDR3 protein, CDR3 DNA. The D gene is left open where the match is weak. Size tells how often a clone was seen (once, few, many) or the class of an expanded clone, and some rows leave it out.

- | medium-sized | TRBJ2-2 | TRBV6-6 | CASSYSTDPILVNTGELFF | TGTGCCAGCAGTTACTCGACAGACCCGATTCTGGTAAACACCGGGGAGCTGTTTTTT
- | many | TRBJ2-2 | TRBV27 | CASSLLGTSTGELFF | TGTGCCAGCAGTTTATTGGGGACGAGCACCGGGGAGCTGTTTTTT
TRBD1 | - | TRBJ1-1 | TRBV5-6 | CASSSTGDWSSTEAFF | TGTGCCAGCAGCTCGACAGGGGATTGGAGTAGCACTGAAGCTTTCTTT
- | - | TRBJ2-7 | TRBV7-2 | CASSLLQTEQYF | TGTGCCAGCAGCTTACTACAGACCGAGCAGTACTTC
- | - | TRBJ2-1 | TRBV5-4 | CASSLDAGTYNEQFF | TGTGCCAGCAGCTTGGATGCGGGAACCTACAATGAGCAGTTCTTC
TRBD1 | - | TRBJ2-7 | TRBV7-2 | CASSQPGTGKQYF | TGTGCCAGCAGCCAACCCGGGACAGGGAAGCAGTACTTC
TRBD1 | many | TRBJ2-5 | TRBV11-2 | CASSRTGSYVSGETQYF | TGTGCCAGCTCAAGGACAGGGAGTTATGTATCCGGAGAGACCCAGTACTTC
- | many | TRBJ1-6 | TRBV20-1 | CSARERSGRAYNSPLHF | TGCAGTGCTAGGGAACGGTCCGGACGGGCGTATAATTCACCCCTCCACTTT
- | - | TRBJ1-2 | TRBV30 | CAWSQDRMNNYGYTF | TGTGCCTGGAGTCAAGACAGGATGAATAACTATGGCTACACCTTC
- | many | TRBJ1-6 | TRBV7-9 | CASSLDSLNSPLHF | TGTGCCAGCAGCTTGGACAGTTTGAATTCACCCCTCCACTTT
- | many | TRBJ2-1 | TRBV20-1 | CSASGGLEQFF | TGCAGTGCTAGCGGTGGGCTTGAGCAGTTCTTC
- | few | TRBJ2-1 | TRBV7-2 | CASSLAFGDYNEQFF | TGTGCCAGCAGCTTGGCGTTCGGGGACTACAATGAGCAGTTCTTC
- | many | TRBJ2-7 | TRBV5-8 | CASSPGRGPKRYEQYF | TGTGCCAGCAGCCCGGGGAGGGGGCCAAAAAGATACGAGCAGTACTTC
- | few | TRBJ2-2 | TRBV3-1 | CASSQVTGELFF | TGTGCCAGCAGCCAAGTCACCGGGGAGCTGTTTTTT
TRBD2 | few | TRBJ2-1 | TRBV7-6 | CASSLGTRVTSTGQFF | TGTGCCAGCAGCTTAGGGACTAGGGTTACGTCAACGGGGCAGTTCTTC
- | many | TRBJ2-7 | TRBV6-9 | CASSFRGPSYEQYF | TGTGCCAGCAGTTTCCGCGGACCGTCCTACGAGCAGTACTTC